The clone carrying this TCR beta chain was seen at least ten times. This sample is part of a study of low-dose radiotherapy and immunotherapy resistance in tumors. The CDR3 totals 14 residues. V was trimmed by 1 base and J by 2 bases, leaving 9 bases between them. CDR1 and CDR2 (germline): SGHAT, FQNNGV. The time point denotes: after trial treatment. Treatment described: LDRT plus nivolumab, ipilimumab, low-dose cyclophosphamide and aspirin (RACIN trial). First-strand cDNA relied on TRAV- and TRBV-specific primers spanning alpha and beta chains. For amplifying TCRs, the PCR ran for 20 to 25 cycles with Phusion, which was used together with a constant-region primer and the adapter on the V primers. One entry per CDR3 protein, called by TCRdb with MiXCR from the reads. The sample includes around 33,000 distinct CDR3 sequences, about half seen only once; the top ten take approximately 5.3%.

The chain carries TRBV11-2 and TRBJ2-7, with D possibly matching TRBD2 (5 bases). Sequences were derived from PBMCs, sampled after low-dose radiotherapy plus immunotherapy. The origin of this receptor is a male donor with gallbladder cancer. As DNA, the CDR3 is TGTGCCAGCAGCTTAGCCCGGGGAACCTACGAGCAGTACTTC. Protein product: CASSLARGTYEQYF.